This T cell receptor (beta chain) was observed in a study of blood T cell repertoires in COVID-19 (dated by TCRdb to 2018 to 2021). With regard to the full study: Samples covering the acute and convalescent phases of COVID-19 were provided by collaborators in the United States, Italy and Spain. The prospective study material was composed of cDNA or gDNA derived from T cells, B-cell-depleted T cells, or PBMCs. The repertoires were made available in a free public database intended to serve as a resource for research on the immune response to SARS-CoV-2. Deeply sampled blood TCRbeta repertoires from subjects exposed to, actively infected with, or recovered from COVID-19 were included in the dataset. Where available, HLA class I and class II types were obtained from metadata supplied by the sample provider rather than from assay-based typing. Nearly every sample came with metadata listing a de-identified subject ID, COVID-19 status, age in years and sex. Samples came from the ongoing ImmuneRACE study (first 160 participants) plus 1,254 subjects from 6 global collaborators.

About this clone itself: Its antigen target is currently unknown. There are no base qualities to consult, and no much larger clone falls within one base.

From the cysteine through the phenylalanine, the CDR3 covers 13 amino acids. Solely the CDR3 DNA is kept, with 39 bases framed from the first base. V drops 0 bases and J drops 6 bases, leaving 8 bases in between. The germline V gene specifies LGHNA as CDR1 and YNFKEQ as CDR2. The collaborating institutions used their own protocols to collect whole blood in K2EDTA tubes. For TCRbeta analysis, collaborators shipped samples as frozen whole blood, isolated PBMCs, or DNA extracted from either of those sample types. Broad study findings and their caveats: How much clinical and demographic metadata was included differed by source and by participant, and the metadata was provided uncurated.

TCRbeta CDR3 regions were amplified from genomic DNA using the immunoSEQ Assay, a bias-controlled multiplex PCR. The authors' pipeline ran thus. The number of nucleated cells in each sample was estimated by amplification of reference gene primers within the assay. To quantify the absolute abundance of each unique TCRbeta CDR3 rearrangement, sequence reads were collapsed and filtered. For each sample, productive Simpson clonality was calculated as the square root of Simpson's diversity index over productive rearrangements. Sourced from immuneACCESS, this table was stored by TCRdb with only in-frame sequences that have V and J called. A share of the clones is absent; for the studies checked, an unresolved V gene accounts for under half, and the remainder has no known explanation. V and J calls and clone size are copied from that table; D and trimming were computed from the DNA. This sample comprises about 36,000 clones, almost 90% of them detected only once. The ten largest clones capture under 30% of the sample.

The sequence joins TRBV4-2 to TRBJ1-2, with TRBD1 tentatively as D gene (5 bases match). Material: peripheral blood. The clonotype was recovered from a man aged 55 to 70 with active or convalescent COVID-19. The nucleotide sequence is TGTGCCAGCAGCCAAGATTGGGGCGATGGCTACACCTTC. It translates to CASSQDWGDGYTF.